A selection of T cell receptor beta chains follows, all from one sample in a study of identical twins. From the 5' RACE reads, TCRdb called clonotypes with MiXCR, one entry per CDR3 protein. The table has approximately 500,000 distinct CDR3 sequences, about 24% seen once. These same records also appear under a second study, on T cells expressing NK-cell markers.

The sequencing input was CD4+ T cells sorted from blood. These receptors were taken from a woman younger than 30 in good health. Each CDR3 is given with its conserved first and last residue. The D gene is left open where the match is weak. The size field is filled for only some rows; it gives once, few, many or a size class.

CDR3 length,J gene,V gene,D gene,clone size,CDR3 protein,CDR3 DNA
14,TRBJ2-7,TRBV7-8,TRBD1,NA,CASSSGTGRVEQYF,TGTGCCAGCAGCTCCGGGACAGGGAGGGTCGAGCAGTACTTC
12,TRBJ2-2,TRBV16,NA,few,CASSQSTGELFF,TGTGCCAGCAGCCAATCCACCGGGGAGCTGTTTTTT
16,TRBJ1-5,TRBV12-3/TRBV12-4,NA,NA,CASSFSLSGLGQPQHF,TGTGCCAGCAGTTTTTCTTTGTCGGGGCTAGGTCAGCCCCAGCATTTT
12,TRBJ1-2,TRBV19,NA,few,CASSTTSYGYTF,TGTGCCAGTAGTACCACCTCCTATGGCTACACCTTC
17,TRBJ2-1,TRBV6-5,TRBD2,once,CASSYGSSGRKYNEQFF,TGTGCCAGCAGTTACGGGTCTAGCGGGAGAAAATACAATGAGCAGTTCTTC
14,TRBJ1-5,TRBV12-3/TRBV12-4,NA,NA,CASKKQGEGQPQHF,TGTGCCAGCAAGAAACAGGGAGAGGGTCAGCCCCAGCATTTT
14,TRBJ1-5,TRBV7-9,NA,few,CASSFEQGNQPQHF,TGTGCCAGCAGCTTCGAACAGGGCAATCAGCCCCAGCATTTT
12,TRBJ2-7,TRBV20-1,TRBD1,NA,CSAGDRTYEQYF,TGCAGTGCCGGGGACAGGACCTACGAGCAGTACTTC
14,TRBJ2-5,TRBV5-1,TRBD2,few,CASSFSGSGETQYF,TGCGCCAGCAGCTTTAGCGGGAGTGGAGAGACCCAGTACTTC
14,TRBJ2-4,TRBV9,TRBD2,NA,CASSGLGLGDIQYF,TGTGCGAGCTCGGGACTAGGCCTGGGGGACATTCAGTACTTC
16,TRBJ2-1,TRBV10-3,TRBD2,few,CAISSVAGVSYNEQFF,TGTGCCATCAGTTCCGTAGCGGGAGTCTCCTACAATGAGCAGTTCTTC
14,TRBJ2-1,TRBV5-1,NA,NA,CASSQRQAYNEQFF,TGCGCCAGCAGCCAGAGACAGGCCTACAATGAGCAGTTCTTC
16,TRBJ2-5,TRBV20-1,TRBD2,few,CSARHRTSGSQETQYF,TGCAGTGCTAGACACAGGACTAGCGGGTCACAAGAGACCCAGTACTTC
14,TRBJ2-7,TRBV7-8,NA,NA,CASSLRGKDYEQYF,TGTGCCAGCAGCTTACGGGGAAAGGACTACGAGCAGTACTTC
14,TRBJ2-1,TRBV5-1,NA,few,CASSGRKPSNEQFF,TGCGCCAGCAGCGGAAGGAAGCCATCAAATGAGCAGTTCTTC
12,TRBJ1-6,TRBV12-3/TRBV12-4,NA,NA,CASSLEVSPLHF,TGTGCCAGCAGTTTAGAAGTGTCACCCCTCCACTTT
17,TRBJ2-6,TRBV27,NA,NA,CASSFTGERTGANVLTF,TGTGCCAGCAGTTTTACGGGGGAGCGCACTGGGGCCAACGTCCTGACTTTC
14,TRBJ1-1,TRBV3-1,NA,NA,CASSQFLGGTEAFF,TGTGCCAGCAGCCAATTTTTAGGAGGCACTGAAGCTTTCTTT
14,TRBJ2-5,TRBV7-2,NA,many,CASSSRLGQETQYF,TGTGCCAGCAGCTCCCGACTAGGCCAAGAGACCCAGTACTTC
16,TRBJ2-3,TRBV28,TRBD1,NA,CASSPAGTGGTDTQYF,TGTGCCAGCAGCCCGGCCGGGACAGGGGGCACAGATACGCAGTATTTT
14,TRBJ1-1,TRBV27,NA,once,CASSLWWGKAEAFF,TGTGCCAGCAGTTTATGGTGGGGTAAGGCTGAAGCTTTCTTT
12,TRBJ2-3,TRBV5-5,NA,many,CASSLFTDTQYF,TGTGCCAGCAGCTTATTCACAGATACGCAGTATTTT
12,TRBJ2-7,TRBV10-3,NA,many,CAISEQGYEQYF,TGTGCCATCAGTGAGCAGGGTTACGAGCAGTACTTC
16,TRBJ2-7,TRBV10-3,TRBD1,many,CAISEGLGTAAYEQYF,TGTGCCATCAGTGAGGGGTTGGGGACAGCCGCCTACGAGCAGTACTTC
15,TRBJ2-1,TRBV7-3,TRBD2,few,CASSPLAGDYNEQFF,TGTGCCAGCAGCCCGCTAGCGGGGGACTACAATGAGCAGTTCTTC
12,TRBJ2-1,TRBV7-2,NA,NA,CASSLVGGAGFF,TGTGCCAGCAGCTTAGTTGGCGGAGCGGGGTTCTTC
13,TRBJ2-2,TRBV10-3,NA,NA,CAITHSDTGELFF,TGTGCCATCACCCATAGTGACACCGGGGAGCTGTTTTTT
12,TRBJ1-5,TRBV20-1,TRBD1,NA,CSAYRGDQPQHF,TGCAGTGCTTACAGGGGAGATCAGCCCCAGCATTTT
13,TRBJ1-4,TRBV3-1,NA,few,CASSQDPLGKLFF,TGTGCCAGCAGCCAAGATCCCCTAGGAAAACTGTTTTTT
14,TRBJ2-2,TRBV20-1,TRBD1,few,CSAPDRGGTGELFF,TGCAGTGCTCCTGACAGGGGGGGCACCGGGGAGCTGTTTTTT
15,TRBJ2-1,TRBV5-5,TRBD2,NA,CASSLDVAGHNEQFF,TGTGCCAGCAGCTTGGATGTAGCGGGTCACAATGAGCAGTTCTTC
16,TRBJ2-7,TRBV4-1,TRBD2,few,CASSQGGLAGRNEQYF,TGCGCCAGCAGCCAGGGGGGACTAGCGGGGCGAAACGAGCAGTACTTC
14,TRBJ1-4,TRBV5-1,TRBD1,few,CASSKDRYNEKLFF,TGCGCCAGCAGTAAGGACAGGTACAATGAAAAACTGTTTTTT
16,TRBJ2-1,TRBV6-1,TRBD2,NA,CASSTGLAGVRDEQFF,TGTGCCAGCAGTACCGGACTAGCGGGAGTAAGGGATGAGCAGTTCTTC
15,TRBJ1-1,TRBV3-1,NA,few,CASSQPGQGGYEAFF,TGTGCCAGCAGCCAACCAGGGCAGGGCGGATATGAAGCTTTCTTT
16,TRBJ1-1,TRBV11-2,NA,NA,CASSLERWGTGTEAFF,TGTGCCAGCAGTCTCGAGCGCTGGGGTACGGGCACTGAAGCTTTCTTT
15,TRBJ2-3,TRBV7-6,TRBD2,NA,CASSNLAGRTDTQYF,TGTGCCAGCAGCAATTTAGCGGGCCGCACAGATACGCAGTATTTT
13,TRBJ1-2,TRBV5-1,NA,NA,CASSKATEYGYTF,TGCGCCAGCAGCAAAGCAACGGAGTATGGCTACACCTTC
11,TRBJ2-3,TRBV14,NA,many,CASSQVDTQYF,TGTGCCAGCAGCCAAGTAGATACGCAGTATTTT
15,TRBJ2-5,TRBV20-1,NA,NA,CSARDVESQRETQYF,TGCAGTGCTAGAGATGTGGAGTCCCAACGGGAGACCCAGTACTTC
15,TRBJ2-7,TRBV12-3/TRBV12-4,NA,NA,CASRGRDSGLREQYF,TGTGCCAGCAGAGGCCGGGACAGTGGACTACGCGAGCAGTACTTC
15,TRBJ1-4,TRBV15,NA,NA,CATSRMTGSNEKLFF,TGTGCCACCAGCAGGATGACAGGCTCTAATGAAAAACTGTTTTTT
13,TRBJ1-6,TRBV2,NA,few,CASFRSGHSPLHF,TGTGCCAGCTTCCGATCAGGTCATTCACCCCTCCACTTT
15,TRBJ2-7,TRBV15,NA,NA,CATRGSGTSSYEQYF,TGTGCCACCAGGGGATCCGGGACAAGCTCCTACGAGCAGTACTTC
16,TRBJ1-4,TRBV19,NA,few,CASSMGILGGTRKLFF,TGTGCCAGTAGTATGGGGATCCTCGGAGGGACTCGGAAACTGTTTTTT
13,TRBJ2-7,TRBV7-2,NA,few,CASSSRTDYEQYF,TGTGCCAGCAGCTCACGGACAGACTACGAGCAGTACTTC
14,TRBJ1-5,TRBV4-3,NA,few,CASSQDVGRQPQHF,TGCGCCAGCAGCCAAGATGTGGGCCGTCAGCCCCAGCATTTT
14,TRBJ2-3,TRBV20-1,TRBD1,few,CSAKGQGNTDTQYF,TGCAGTGCTAAAGGACAGGGGAACACAGATACGCAGTATTTT
13,TRBJ2-5,TRBV5-1,NA,few,CASSRAVEETQYF,TGCGCCAGCAGCCGGGCTGTTGAAGAGACCCAGTACTTC
17,TRBJ1-2,TRBV29-1,NA,few,CSVDRMGQGPRYYGYTF,TGCAGCGTTGATAGAATGGGGCAGGGGCCTAGGTACTATGGCTACACCTTC
14,TRBJ2-1,TRBV6-5,NA,few,CASSYGLAGGEQFF,TGTGCCAGCAGTTACGGGCTAGCTGGGGGGGAGCAGTTCTTC
16,TRBJ2-3,TRBV10-1,NA,few,CASSDSQPKGPDTQYF,TGCGCCAGCAGTGACTCTCAGCCTAAGGGGCCAGATACGCAGTATTTT
17,TRBJ2-1,TRBV10-1,NA,few,CASREPRKDGRDNEQFF,TGCGCCAGCAGGGAACCTAGAAAAGACGGTAGGGACAATGAGCAGTTCTTC
13,TRBJ2-3,TRBV10-3,NA,few,CATRTASTDTQYF,TGTGCCACCCGGACAGCCAGCACAGATACGCAGTATTTT
15,TRBJ2-1,TRBV7-3,TRBD2,NA,CASSFSGGAHNEQFF,TGTGCCAGCAGCTTCAGCGGGGGGGCCCACAATGAGCAGTTCTTC
11,TRBJ2-7,TRBV12-3/TRBV12-4,NA,NA,CASSRYGEQYF,TGTGCCAGCAGCCGGTACGGCGAGCAGTACTTC
14,TRBJ2-1,TRBV20-1,TRBD2,few,CSARRLAGVNEQFF,TGCAGTGCTAGAAGGCTAGCGGGGGTCAATGAGCAGTTCTTC
13,TRBJ2-3,TRBV20-1,TRBD1,few,CSMTGVSPDTQYF,TGCAGCATGACAGGGGTGTCTCCAGATACGCAGTATTTT
15,TRBJ2-3,TRBV5-6,TRBD2,NA,CASRGRASGFNTQYF,TGTGCCAGCAGAGGGAGGGCTAGCGGATTCAATACGCAGTATTTT